Listed below are T cell receptor beta chains from one sample, sequenced in a study of T cells in Graves' hyperthyroidism and ophthalmopathy. Via MiXCR, TCRdb re-called the multiplex PCR reads, giving one row per CDR3 protein. Of more than 500,000 distinct CDR3 sequences in the sample, roughly 15% were seen once. The material sequenced was blood. Receptor source: a woman aged 40 to 50 with Graves' ophthalmopathy. Both conserved end residues are part of each CDR3. D genes are given only for firm matches. Only part of the rows carry a size: once, few, many, or a class if the clone is expanded.

clone size,V gene,J gene,D gene,CDR3 DNA,CDR3 protein
many,TRBV7-2,TRBJ1-1,.,TGTGCCAGCAGCCACACTGGCCCCATGAACACTGAAGCTTTCTTT,CASSHTGPMNTEAFF
.,TRBV6-1,TRBJ2-7,.,TGTGCCAGCAGTGACGCCGGGACAAACCGGTACGAGCAGTACTTC,CASSDAGTNRYEQYF
many,TRBV6-2/TRBV6-3,TRBJ1-5,TRBD1,TGTGCCAGCAGTTACTCAGGTAGGGGGCGAGGGCAGCCCCAGCATTTT,CASSYSGRGRGQPQHF
.,TRBV4-1,TRBJ2-7,.,TGCGCCAGCAGCCGTTCGGAGGGCCTCGACGAGCAGTACTTC,CASSRSEGLDEQYF
.,TRBV12-3/TRBV12-4,TRBJ2-5,TRBD2,TGTGCCAGCACCTGGACTAGCGGTGTTCTGACCCAGTACTTC,CASTWTSGVLTQYF
many,TRBV10-3,TRBJ1-5,TRBD1,TGTGCCACCGTAGACAGGGGGAATCAGCCCCAGCATTTT,CATVDRGNQPQHF
many,TRBV30,TRBJ1-1,.,TGTGCCTGGAACGAGGGGGACACTGAAGCTTTCTTT,CAWNEGDTEAFF
many,TRBV20-1,TRBJ2-7,TRBD1,TGCAGTGCTAGAGTCTTAACCGGGACAGGGGGCGAGCAGTACTTC,CSARVLTGTGGEQYF
many,TRBV28,TRBJ1-6,.,TGTGCCAGCAGTCCTGACGTTAGGATAGGGTCACCCCTCCACTTT,CASSPDVRIGSPLHF
many,TRBV4-3,TRBJ2-4,TRBD1,TGCGCCAGCAGCCAAGATCTGGCAGGGGGCTTCGACATTCAGTACTTC,CASSQDLAGGFDIQYF
few,TRBV5-1,TRBJ2-5,.,TGCGCCAGCAGCTTGGTGGGTTTGGGGAGCTACCAAGAGACCCAGTACTTC,CASSLVGLGSYQETQYF
many,TRBV28,TRBJ1-5,.,TGTGCCAGCAGTTCCCTTGACAATCAGCCCCAGCATTTT,CASSSLDNQPQHF
.,TRBV4-2,TRBJ1-5,.,TGTGCCAGCAGCCAAGACCAGGGTAGTAATCAGCCCCAGCATTTT,CASSQDQGSNQPQHF
many,TRBV12-3/TRBV12-4,TRBJ1-1,.,TGTGCCACCTTGGACACTGAAGCTTTCTTT,CATLDTEAFF
.,TRBV11-2,TRBJ2-7,.,TGTGCCAGCAGCTCATCCCTCACGGGAGTCGAGCAGTACTTC,CASSSSLTGVEQYF
many,TRBV6-1,TRBJ2-7,TRBD1,TGTGCCAGCAACAGGGGCGAGTTTTACGAGCAGTACTTC,CASNRGEFYEQYF
.,TRBV12-3/TRBV12-4,TRBJ1-1,.,TGTGCCAGCCTACGCCCTGGGGGGGCTGAAGCTTTCTTT,CASLRPGGAEAFF
many,TRBV6-2/TRBV6-3,TRBJ1-3,.,TGTGCCAGCAGTTATCAGGGCTCTGGAAACACCATATATTTT,CASSYQGSGNTIYF
many,TRBV6-1,TRBJ2-5,.,TGTGCCACCCAGGGGCCGTACCAAGAGACCCAGTACTTC,CATQGPYQETQYF
many,TRBV28,TRBJ2-2,.,TGTGCCAGCAGTTTCCTACTAGCGAACACCGGGGAGCTGTTTTTT,CASSFLLANTGELFF
.,TRBV28,TRBJ1-5,.,TGTGCCAGCAGTTTCACCGGAGTGTATAGCAATCAGCCCCAGCATTTT,CASSFTGVYSNQPQHF
many,TRBV7-6,TRBJ1-5,.,TGTGCCAGCAGCTTGGCGACAGGAGACAATCAGCCCCAGCATTTT,CASSLATGDNQPQHF
.,TRBV11-3,TRBJ1-2,.,TGTGCCAGCAGCTTAGGACAGGCAGTCGGGAATGGCTACACCTTC,CASSLGQAVGNGYTF
many,TRBV7-8,TRBJ2-7,.,TGTGCCAGCAGCCTCCGGGTCAGCGAGCAGTACTTC,CASSLRVSEQYF
.,TRBV28,TRBJ1-1,.,TGTGCCAGCAGTGATTCGGGGGGACTTGAAGCTTTCTTT,CASSDSGGLEAFF
many,TRBV2,TRBJ2-5,.,TGTGCCAGCAGCGCGTCCGGGGAGACCCAGTACTTC,CASSASGETQYF
few,TRBV20-1,TRBJ1-2,TRBD1,TGCAGTGCTAGAGACTCGGGACAGGGCTATGGCTACACCTTC,CSARDSGQGYGYTF
.,TRBV7-9,TRBJ1-1,TRBD1,TGTGCCAGCAGCTTAGTGGGGACAGACACTGAAGCTTTCTTT,CASSLVGTDTEAFF
many,TRBV2,TRBJ2-7,.,TGTGCCAGCAGTGATGTGACCGACCCCCTCTACGAGCAGTACTTC,CASSDVTDPLYEQYF
few,TRBV7-9,TRBJ2-5,.,TGTGCCAGCAGCTTATTAGCGCCAGAAGAGACCCAGTACTTC,CASSLLAPEETQYF
.,TRBV11-1,TRBJ1-2,.,TGTGCCAGCAGCTTGTCAGGGACTTTCTATGGCTACACCTTC,CASSLSGTFYGYTF
few,TRBV12-3/TRBV12-4,TRBJ2-7,TRBD2,TGTGCCAGCTCACCACTTAGCGGGGCCTACGAGCAGTACTTC,CASSPLSGAYEQYF
few,TRBV30,TRBJ2-6,.,TGTGCCTGGACCGCGGGACACGAACCTTCTGGGGCCAACGTCCTGACTTTC,CAWTAGHEPSGANVLTF
few,TRBV5-1,TRBJ1-1,.,TGCGCCAGCAGCCCCCTCGCGGGACCGAACACTGAAGCTTTCTTT,CASSPLAGPNTEAFF
many,TRBV6-1,TRBJ2-7,TRBD2,TGTGCCAGCACTGGGACTAGCGGGAGTTACGAGCAGTACTTC,CASTGTSGSYEQYF
many,TRBV20-1,TRBJ2-4,.,TGCAGTGCTAGGCCTCTCGAACCCTTCAAAAACATTCAGTACTTC,CSARPLEPFKNIQYF
many,TRBV7-2,TRBJ2-7,.,TGTGCCAGCAGCTTAGCGGGAGCACCCTCCTACGAGCAGTACTTC,CASSLAGAPSYEQYF
.,TRBV28,TRBJ1-1,.,TGTGCCAGCATCCCCCGGCACTCGAACACTGAAGCTTTCTTT,CASIPRHSNTEAFF
.,TRBV7-3,TRBJ1-1,TRBD1,TGTGCCAGCAGCTTAATCGGGACAGGGCCGAACACTGAAGCTTTCTTT,CASSLIGTGPNTEAFF